This T cell receptor (beta chain) was obtained from a study of T cell responses to AZD1222 COVID-19 vaccine. CDR3 length: 16 amino acids. The ends were cut back, 3 bases at V and 0 bases at J, with 14 bases in the middle. Germline CDR1 is SEHNR and CDR2 is FQNEAQ (reference sequence). Notes on the study in general: Samples come after the peak T cell response, not at day 14.

A word on this clone: Its antigen is undetermined.

Libraries were prepared by immunoSEQ multiplex PCR; TCRdb keeps only in-frame clonotypes and omits some of them. This table holds around 250,000 clones, over 85% found once. The sequence was obtained from an adult in good health. The sequencing used peripheral blood, collected on day 0 of AZD1222 vaccination. J is TRBJ1-2 and V is TRBV7-9, with D uncertain. The chain's CDR3 is CASSLGDGLANYGYTF. The CDR3 DNA sequence: TGTGCCAGCAGCTTGGGAGACGGCCTTGCTAACTATGGCTACACCTTC.